The 11 T cell receptor beta chains reported below all come from one sample, sequenced in a study of sequential checkpoint blockade in melanoma. Treatment reported: randomized to nivolumab then ipilimumab (arm A) or the reverse (arm B). The table came from immunoSEQ multiplex PCR; TCRdb's copy has only in-frame clones and leaves some out. The sample includes around 19,000 clones, about two thirds of them seen just once. Sequences were derived from CD8+ T cells sorted from blood (inferred from file names), sampled from a patient given nivolumab and ipilimumab in sequence. The receptors stem from a human donor with melanoma.

This clone was seen a handful of times. The chain uses TRBV4-2 and TRBJ2-7, with 10 bases aligning to TRBD2. With V trimmed by 5 bases and J by 0 bases, 4 bases remained unmatched. This CDR3 spans 15 amino acids. The V gene's germline CDR1 is LGHNA and CDR2 YNFKEQ. In nucleotides, the CDR3 is TGTGCCAGCAGCGTACTAGCGGGGCTCTCCTACGAGCAGTACTTC. Translated, it gives CASSVLAGLSYEQYF.

This clone was counted between two and nine times. J is TRBJ2-7 and V is TRBV11-1; D is possibly TRBD1 (6 bases). This CDR3 is 13 amino acids long. Trimming took off 5 bases at V and 7 bases at J, with 15 bases between the two ends. In germline, CDR1 is SGHAT, CDR2 FQDESV (reference sequence). The CDR3 is CASSADRLREQYF. The DNA for the CDR3 is TGTGCCAGCAGCGCTGACAGGTTACGGGAGCAGTACTTC.

CDR3 sequence (DNA): TGTGCCAGCAGTGAGGGACTAGCGAATTACGAGCAGTACTTC. It translates to CASSEGLANYEQYF. The chain uses TRBV2 and TRBJ2-7; 10 bases align to TRBD2. The CDR3 is 14 amino acids. CDR1 and CDR2 (germline): SNHLY, FYNNEI. V lost 3 bases, J lost 4 bases, and 3 bases stayed unmatched.

The genes are TRBV2 and TRBJ2-7; D is unresolved. The V end was cut by 6 bases, the J end by 2 bases, with 11 bases between. This CDR3 region has 13 residues. Germline V gene data show CDR1 as SNHLY and CDR2 as FYNNEI. In DNA, the CDR3 is TGTGCCAGCAGCCCGTCAGAAACCTACGAGCAGTACTTC. Residues: CASSPSETYEQYF.

This clone occurred a few times. Other DNA sequences in the same sample also yield this CDR3. This rearrangement joins TRBV13 to TRBJ2-2, with a tentative D call TRBD1 (7 bases). Trimming took 1 base from V and 4 from J, leaving 10 bases between them. This CDR3 is 15 amino acids long. Germline-derived CDR1 and CDR2 are PRHDT and FYEKMQ (reference sequence). CDR3 in DNA: TGTGCCAGCAGCTTAGCAGGGGGAGGCACCGGGGAGCTGTTTTTT. Translated: CASSLAGGGTGELFF.

The chain couples TRBV5-1 to TRBJ1-1; D perhaps matches TRBD1 (5 bases). The V end lost 0 bases, the J end lost 7 bases, and 19 bases lay between the germline ends. The germline gives CDR1 SGHRS, CDR2 YFSETQ. The CDR3 loop spans 16 amino acids. As DNA, the CDR3 is TGCGCCAGCAGCTTGGGGGTTCGGGCTGGGGGGTTTGAAGCTTTCTTT. It translates to CASSLGVRAGGFEAFF. Based on the CDR3 plus reference TRBV5-1 and TRBJ1-1, the full variable domain is KAGVTQTPRYLIKTRGQQVTLSCSPISGHRSVSWYQQTPGQGLQFLFEYFSETQRNKGNFPGRFSGRQFSNSRSEMNVSTLELGDSALYLCASSLGVRAGGFEAFFGQGTRLTVV.

The chain uses TRBV11-2 and TRBJ2-7; D is possibly TRBD1 (6 bases). The CDR3 totals 14 residues. Germline CDR1 reads SGHAT; CDR2 reads FQNNGV. V was trimmed by 1 base and J by 3 bases, leaving 10 bases between them. The CDR3 DNA reads TGTGCCAGCAGCTTAGGGACAGCCCGCTACGAGCAGTACTTC. This encodes CASSLGTARYEQYF.

This clone was counted once. This chain joins TRBV18 and TRBJ2-7; 7 nucleotides align to TRBD1. In germline, CDR1 is KGHSH, CDR2 LQKENI. Trimming removed 2 bases from V and 3 bases from J; junction bases left unmatched: 7. The CDR3 is made up of 15 amino acids. The CDR3 reads CASSPSPRQGYEQYF. The CDR3 region has the DNA TGTGCCAGCTCACCAAGTCCCAGACAGGGCTACGAGCAGTACTTC.

V and J are TRBV27 and TRBJ1-2; no clear D gene. The CDR3 sequence is 14 residues long. Trimming cost V 2 bases and J 0 bases, with 7 bases left between them. Germline assignment: CDR1 MNHEY and CDR2 SMNVEV (reference sequence). The CDR3 bases are TGTGCCAGCAGTTTACGGAGAACTAACTATGGCTACACCTTC. Translation: CASSLRRTNYGYTF.

A single count supports this clone. The V gene is TRBV7-9, the J gene TRBJ2-1; D is uncertain. The V end was cut by 3 bases, the J end by 3 bases, with 15 bases between. The germline V gene has CDR1 SEHNR and CDR2 FQNEAQ (reference sequence). There are 16 residues in the CDR3. The CDR3 region has the DNA TGTGCCAGCAGCTTTTTAGGCCAGGCCTACTACAATGAGCAGTTCTTC. The encoded protein is CASSFLGQAYYNEQFF.

The V gene is TRBV5-1, the J gene TRBJ2-1; the match to TRBD2 covers 7 bases. The J segment lost 7 bases and the V segment lost 4 bases, leaving 5 bases of the junction unmatched. Germline CDR1 reads SGHRS; CDR2 reads YFSETQ. The length of the CDR3 is 13 residues. CDR3 bases: TGCGCCAGCAGCCCGGGACTACAGAATGAGCAGTTCTTC. Encoded protein: CASSPGLQNEQFF.